The source of this TCR beta chain is a study of regulatory T cells in long-lasting Graves disease. Whole-study findings and limits: Gene preferences differed: TRBV28, TRBJ1-2, TRBJ2-5 in persistent cases. Whereas new patients shared about a thousand public clonotypes, persistent patients shared more, at a few thousand.

Arm-PCR with iRepertoire HTBI primers amplified the CDR3 regions for these TCR beta libraries. TCRdb reprocessed the multiplex PCR reads via MiXCR and lists one record per CDR3 protein. The repertoire holds 620,000 or so distinct CDR3 sequences, with 16% as singletons. This sample's time point: newly diagnosed GD, antithyroid drugs for less than 3 months. The TCR library was made from RNA that had been extracted from PBMCs in TRIzol. In regard to this clonotype: Antigen unknown.

The trim removed 3 bases at V and 3 bases at J, leaving 4 bases unmatched. Germline values: CDR1 MDHEN, CDR2 SYDVKM. This CDR3 comprises 15 residues. This same sample was also taken into another study, of T cells in Graves' hyperthyroidism and ophthalmopathy.

The source material was peripheral blood mononuclear cells (PBMCs), sampled at new diagnosis, from a patient treated with antithyroid drugs. This receptor was obtained from a woman younger than 45 with Graves disease. This rearrangement joins TRBV28 to TRBJ2-7; 11 nucleotides agree with TRBD2. In DNA, the CDR3 is TGTGCCAGCAGTTTGGAAGGACTAGCGGGCTACGAGCAGTACTTC. Protein: CASSLEGLAGYEQYF.